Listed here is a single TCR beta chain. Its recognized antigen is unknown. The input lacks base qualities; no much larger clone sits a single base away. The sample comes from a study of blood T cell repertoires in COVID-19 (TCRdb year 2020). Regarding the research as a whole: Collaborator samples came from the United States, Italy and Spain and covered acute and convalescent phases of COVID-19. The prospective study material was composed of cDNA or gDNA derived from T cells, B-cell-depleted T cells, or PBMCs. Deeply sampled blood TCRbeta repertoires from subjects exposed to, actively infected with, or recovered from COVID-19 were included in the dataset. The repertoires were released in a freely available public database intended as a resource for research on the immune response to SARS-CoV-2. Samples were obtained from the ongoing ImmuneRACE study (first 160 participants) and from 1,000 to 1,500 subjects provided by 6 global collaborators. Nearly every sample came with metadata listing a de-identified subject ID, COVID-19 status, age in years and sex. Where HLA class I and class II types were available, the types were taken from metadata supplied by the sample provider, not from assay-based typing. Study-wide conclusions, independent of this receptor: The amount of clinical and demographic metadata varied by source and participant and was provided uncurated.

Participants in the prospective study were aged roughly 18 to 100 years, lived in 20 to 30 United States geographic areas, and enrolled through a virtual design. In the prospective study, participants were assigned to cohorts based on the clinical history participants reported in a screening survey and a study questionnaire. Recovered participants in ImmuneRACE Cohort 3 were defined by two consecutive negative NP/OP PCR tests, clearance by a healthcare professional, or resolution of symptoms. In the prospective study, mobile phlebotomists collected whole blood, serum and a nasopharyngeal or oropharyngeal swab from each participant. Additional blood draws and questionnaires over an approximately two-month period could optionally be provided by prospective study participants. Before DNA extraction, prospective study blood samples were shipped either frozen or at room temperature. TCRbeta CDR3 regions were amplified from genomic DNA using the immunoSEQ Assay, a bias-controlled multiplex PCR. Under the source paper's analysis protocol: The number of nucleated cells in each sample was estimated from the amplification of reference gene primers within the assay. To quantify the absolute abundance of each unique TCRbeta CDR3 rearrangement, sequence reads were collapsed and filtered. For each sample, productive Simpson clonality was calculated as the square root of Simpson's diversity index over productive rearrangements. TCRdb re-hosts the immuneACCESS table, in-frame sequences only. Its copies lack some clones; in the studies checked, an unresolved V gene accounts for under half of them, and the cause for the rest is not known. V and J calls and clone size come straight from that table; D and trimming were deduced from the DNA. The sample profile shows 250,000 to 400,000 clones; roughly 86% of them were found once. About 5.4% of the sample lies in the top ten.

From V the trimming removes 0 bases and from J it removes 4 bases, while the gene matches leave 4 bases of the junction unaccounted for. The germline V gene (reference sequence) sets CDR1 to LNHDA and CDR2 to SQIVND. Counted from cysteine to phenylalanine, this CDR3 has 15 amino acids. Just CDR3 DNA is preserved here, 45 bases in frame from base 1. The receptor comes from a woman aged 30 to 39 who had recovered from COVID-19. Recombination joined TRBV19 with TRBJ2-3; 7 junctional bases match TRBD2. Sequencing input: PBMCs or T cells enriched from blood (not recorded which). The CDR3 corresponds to CASSIDGGGPDTQYF. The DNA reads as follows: TGTGCCAGTAGTATAGATGGGGGGGGTCCAGATACGCAGTATTTT.